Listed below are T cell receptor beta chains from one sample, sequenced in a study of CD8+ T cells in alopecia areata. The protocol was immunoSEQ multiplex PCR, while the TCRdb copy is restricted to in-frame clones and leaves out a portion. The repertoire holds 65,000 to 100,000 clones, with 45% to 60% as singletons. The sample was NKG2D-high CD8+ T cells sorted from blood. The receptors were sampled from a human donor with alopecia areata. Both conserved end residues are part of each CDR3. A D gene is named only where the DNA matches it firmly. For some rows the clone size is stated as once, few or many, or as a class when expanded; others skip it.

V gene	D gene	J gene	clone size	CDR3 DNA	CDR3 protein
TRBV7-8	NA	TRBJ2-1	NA	TGTGCCACCGGAAGCTCCTACAATGAGCAGTTCTTC	CATGSSYNEQFF
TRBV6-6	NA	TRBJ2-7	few	TGTGCCAGCAGCCCCGACAACTCCTACGAGCAGTACTTC	CASSPDNSYEQYF
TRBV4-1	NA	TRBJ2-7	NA	TGCGCCAGCAGCCAAGATGGGAGCGAGCAGTACTTC	CASSQDGSEQYF
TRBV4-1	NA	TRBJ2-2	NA	TGCGCCAGCAGCCAAGTTGAGGACGCGAACACCGGGGAGCTGTTTTTT	CASSQVEDANTGELFF
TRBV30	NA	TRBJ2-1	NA	TGTGCCTGGAGTGACCGGGACGCTTCTTGGCAGTTCTTC	CAWSDRDASWQFF
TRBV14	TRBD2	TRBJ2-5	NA	TGTGCCAGCAGCACCCGGACTAGAGGAGAGACCCAGTACTTC	CASSTRTRGETQYF
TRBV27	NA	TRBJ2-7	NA	TGTGCCGTAGGCGGGCCTTCCTACGAGCAGTACTTC	CAVGGPSYEQYF
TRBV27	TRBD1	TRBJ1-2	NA	TGTGCCAGCAGTTCTACAACAGGGGGCAAAGGCTACACCTTC	CASSSTTGGKGYTF
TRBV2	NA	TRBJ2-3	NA	TGTGCCAGCAGTGAAGACGGGGGAGATACGCAGTATTTT	CASSEDGGDTQYF
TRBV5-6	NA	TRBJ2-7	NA	TGTGCCAGCAGCTTTAGCCCTACCTACGAGCAGTACTTC	CASSFSPTYEQYF
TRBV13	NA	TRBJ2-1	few	TGTGCCAGCAGCTTGGGGCAAGGGCCTTTCAACAATGAGCAGTTCTTC	CASSLGQGPFNNEQFF
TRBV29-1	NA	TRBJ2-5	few	TGCAGCGTCTTAAGAGGGGATACTCAAGAGACCCAGTACTTC	CSVLRGDTQETQYF
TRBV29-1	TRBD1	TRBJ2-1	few	TGCAGCGTTGGTGTACAGGGGGGCCACAATGAGCAGTTCTTC	CSVGVQGGHNEQFF
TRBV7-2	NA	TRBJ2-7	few	TGTGCCAGCAGCTGGGGGGTCGGGGAGGCTAACGAGCAGTACTTC	CASSWGVGEANEQYF
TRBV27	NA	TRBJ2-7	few	TGTGCCAGCAGTTTGTCAACTACCGGGAGCTCCTACGAGCAGTACTTC	CASSLSTTGSSYEQYF
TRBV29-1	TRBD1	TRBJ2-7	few	TGCAGCGTTCAGTCAGGGGGCGCGTTCCCCAACGAGCAGTACTTC	CSVQSGGAFPNEQYF
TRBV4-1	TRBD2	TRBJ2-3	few	TGCGCCAGCAGTCAAAACCCAGCTAGCGGGGGGGAGCAGTATTTT	CASSQNPASGGEQYF
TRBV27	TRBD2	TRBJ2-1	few	TGTGCCAGCAGTCCAGGACTAGCGGGATTGAATGAGCAGTTCTTC	CASSPGLAGLNEQFF
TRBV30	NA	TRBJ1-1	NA	TGTGCCTGGAGTGCAGGAAACACTGAAGCTTTCTTT	CAWSAGNTEAFF
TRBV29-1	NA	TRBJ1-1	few	TGCAGCGTTGACGGAGGAATGAACACTGAAGCTTTCTTT	CSVDGGMNTEAFF
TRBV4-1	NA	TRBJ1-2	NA	TGCGCCAGCAGCCAAGGAAACTATGGCTACACCTTC	CASSQGNYGYTF
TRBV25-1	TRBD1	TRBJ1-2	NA	TGTGCCAGCAGTGAAGGGACAGAGGGCTTTGGCTACACCTTC	CASSEGTEGFGYTF
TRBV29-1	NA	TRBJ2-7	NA	TGCAGCGCCGGCGGGGGCAACTCCTACGAGCAGTACTTC	CSAGGGNSYEQYF
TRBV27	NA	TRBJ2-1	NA	TGTGCCAGCAGTTCCCGACGGGGGCAGTTCTTC	CASSSRRGQFF
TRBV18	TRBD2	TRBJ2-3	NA	TGTGCCAGCTCAGATTCTGGGAGTAGCGGGACAGATACGCAGTATTTT	CASSDSGSSGTDTQYF
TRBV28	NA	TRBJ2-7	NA	TGTGCCAGCAGTTGGCGGGGCTCCTACGAGCAGTACTTC	CASSWRGSYEQYF
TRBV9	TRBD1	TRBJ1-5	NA	TGTGCCAGCAGCCAAGGGACAGTTAGCAATCAGCCCCAGCATTTT	CASSQGTVSNQPQHF
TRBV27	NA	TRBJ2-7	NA	TGTGCCAGCAGTTTCCGGGACGGAAGGACCTACGAGCAGTACTTC	CASSFRDGRTYEQYF
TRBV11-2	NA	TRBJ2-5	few	TGTGCCAGCAGCTTAATAATGGTTCAAGAGACCCAGTACTTC	CASSLIMVQETQYF
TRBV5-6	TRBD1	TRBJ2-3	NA	TGTGCCAGCAGCCCGCGGGGGACAGGGAGAGATACGCAGTATTTT	CASSPRGTGRDTQYF
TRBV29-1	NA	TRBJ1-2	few	TGCAGCGTTGTTTTATCTGATGGGGGTGAGGATGGCTACACCTTC	CSVVLSDGGEDGYTF
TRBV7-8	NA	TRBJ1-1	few	TGTGCCAGCAGCTTAGGGGACCCTTGGGGAGCTTTCTTT	CASSLGDPWGAFF
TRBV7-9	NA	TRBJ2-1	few	TGTGCCAGCACCTCCCCCAGACTCCCCGGGAATGAGCAGTTCTTC	CASTSPRLPGNEQFF
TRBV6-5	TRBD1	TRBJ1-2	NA	TGTGCCAGCAGCACCGGGACAGCTAACTACACCTTC	CASSTGTANYTF
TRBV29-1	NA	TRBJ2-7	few	TGCAGCGTTTTATCAGCGTCTACCTACGAGCAGTACTTC	CSVLSASTYEQYF
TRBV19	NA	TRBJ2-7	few	TGTGCCAGTAGTGAGGGAAACGAGCAGTACTTC	CASSEGNEQYF
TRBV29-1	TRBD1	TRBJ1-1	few	TGCAGCGCGACAGGGGGCACTGAAGCTTTCTTT	CSATGGTEAFF
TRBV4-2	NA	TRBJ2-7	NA	TGTGCCAGCAGCTCGACAGGTTTTGGGGACGAGCAGTACTTC	CASSSTGFGDEQYF
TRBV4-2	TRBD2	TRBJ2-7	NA	TGTGCCAGCAGCCTAGCGGGGGGGCGGAACGAGCAGTACTTC	CASSLAGGRNEQYF
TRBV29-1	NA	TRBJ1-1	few	TGCAGCGTTGAAGATCTGGGTAGGGACACTGAAGCTTTCTTT	CSVEDLGRDTEAFF
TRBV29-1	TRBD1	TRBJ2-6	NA	TGCAGCGTTGAGCGACAGGGCTCTGGGGCCAACGTCCTGACTTTC	CSVERQGSGANVLTF
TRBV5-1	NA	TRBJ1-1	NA	TGCGCCAGCAGCTTGGGGACGGAAAGTCACACTGAAGCTTTCTTT	CASSLGTESHTEAFF
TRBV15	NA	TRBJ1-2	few	TGTGCCACCAGCAGAGATTCTTCAGGCTACACCTTC	CATSRDSSGYTF
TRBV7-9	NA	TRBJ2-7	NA	TGTGCCAGCAGACAGGGCCGGGAGCAGTACTTC	CASRQGREQYF
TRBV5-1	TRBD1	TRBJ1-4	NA	TGCGCCAGCAGCTTGTCCGGGACAGGGGCCGAAAAACTGTTTTTT	CASSLSGTGAEKLFF
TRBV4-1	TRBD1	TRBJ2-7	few	TGCGCCAGCAGCCAAATACAGGGGCAGCAGTACTTC	CASSQIQGQQYF
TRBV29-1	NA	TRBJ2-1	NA	TGCAGCGTTGAGCGGGATAGCTCCTACAATGAGCAGTTCTTC	CSVERDSSYNEQFF
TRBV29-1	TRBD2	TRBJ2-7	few	TGCAGCGCACATCTCAGACTAGCGGGAGATTTTGAGCAGTACTTC	CSAHLRLAGDFEQYF
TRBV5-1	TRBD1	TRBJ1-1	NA	TGCGCCAGCAGCACAGGACAGGGGAACACTGAAGCTTTCTTT	CASSTGQGNTEAFF